The 20 T cell receptor beta chains below come from one sample, sequenced in a study of blood T cell repertoires in COVID-19. The table came from immunoSEQ multiplex PCR; TCRdb's copy has only in-frame clones and leaves some out. The sample consists of about 260,000 clones, around 80% of them appearing once. The specimen was peripheral blood. All receptors derive from a man aged 60 to 75 with acute or convalescent COVID-19.

V usage is TRBV5-1 and J usage is TRBJ1-1, with TRBD1 identical over 8 bases. The germline CDR1 and CDR2 sequences are SGHRS and YFSETQ. The CDR3 is 14 residues long. The J segment lost 5 bases and the V segment lost 4 bases, leaving 7 bases of the junction unmatched. The CDR3 protein is CASSQGQGRTEAFF. CDR3 bases: TGCGCCAGCAGCCAAGGACAGGGCAGAACTGAAGCTTTCTTT.

The chain has TRBV19 and TRBJ1-2; D is possibly TRBD1 (6 bases). This CDR3 comprises 16 residues. V dropped 3 bases and J dropped 2 bases, with 16 bases sitting between them. Germline V CDR1 and CDR2: LNHDA, SQIVND (reference sequence). The CDR3 here is CASSIGNTGTNYGYTF. The CDR3 nucleotides read TGTGCCAGTAGTATTGGGAACACAGGGACGAACTATGGCTACACCTTC.

The chain couples TRBV9 to TRBJ1-3; TRBD1 agrees at 8 bases. V lost 4 bases and J lost 0; bases outside the gene matches: 6. CDR3 size: 16 residues. The germline gives CDR1 SGDLS, CDR2 YYNGEE. CDR3 in amino acids: CASSLGQGVSGNTIYF. CDR3 bases: TGTGCCAGCAGCCTCGGACAGGGCGTCTCTGGAAACACCATATATTTT.

The chain carries TRBV6-6 and TRBJ1-2; 9 bases fit TRBD1. The J segment lost 3 bases and the V segment lost 2 bases, leaving 7 bases of the junction unmatched. From germline, CDR1 is MNHNY and CDR2 SVGAGI (reference sequence). This CDR3 is 16 amino acids long. The CDR3 is CASSYPNRDRDYGYTF. The CDR3 nucleotides read TGTGCCAGCAGTTACCCAAACCGGGACAGGGACTATGGCTACACCTTC.

The chain joins TRBV5-1 to TRBJ1-2, with TRBD1 matching 8 bases. V trimming: 4 bases; J trimming: 4 bases; junction bases outside the gene matches: 12. Germline assignment: CDR1 SGHRS and CDR2 YFSETQ. The CDR3 totals 16 residues. CDR3 region: CASSKDRDRTFYGYTF. The CDR3 nucleotides are TGCGCCAGCAGCAAGGACCGGGACAGGACCTTCTATGGCTACACCTTC.

The V call is TRBV5-6, the J call TRBJ2-5, with 12 bases matching TRBD2. V dropped 2 bases and J dropped 2; count of bases not matched to a gene: 1. CDR1 is SGHDT and CDR2 is YYEEEE in the germline V gene. The CDR3 totals 15 residues. The CDR3 coding sequence is TGTGCCAGCAGCTTTGGACTAGCGGGGCAAGAGACCCAGTACTTC. Its translation: CASSFGLAGQETQYF. Together with reference TRBV5-6 and TRBJ2-5, the CDR3 gives the full variable domain: DAGVTQSPTHLIKTRGQQVTLRCSPKSGHDTVSWYQQALGQGPQFIFQYYEEEERQRGNFPDRFSGHQFPNYSSELNVNALLLGDSALYLCASSFGLAGQETQYFGPGTRLLVL.

This clone has a single count. The chain employs TRBV5-1 and TRBJ1-4, with 8 bases that match TRBD1. The germline V gene has CDR1 SGHRS and CDR2 YFSETQ. Germline trimming cut 3 bases from V and 7 bases from J; bases unmatched to any gene: 2. The CDR3 length is 13 residues. This chain's CDR3 is CASSSGTGEKLFF. The CDR3 DNA follows: TGCGCCAGCAGCTCAGGGACAGGTGAAAAACTGTTTTTT.

This chain links TRBV7-8 with TRBJ1-5; TRBD1 agrees at 8 bases. V was clipped by 1 base and J by 4 bases; unmatched bases: 3. CDR3 length equals 15 residues. CDR1 and CDR2 from the germline V gene are SGHVS and FQNEAQ. As DNA, the CDR3 is TGTGCCAGCAGCTTAGGTCGACAGGGGAATCAGCCCCAGCATTTT. Translation: CASSLGRQGNQPQHF.

This clone was detected once. The gene calls are TRBV6-5 and TRBJ1-2, with D possibly being TRBD1 (5 bases). V was shortened by 7 bases and J by 5 bases, with 20 bases between the two germline ends. CDR3 size: 15 residues. In germline, CDR1 is MNHEY, CDR2 SVGAGI. The CDR3 spells CASKSGGREGYGYTF. In DNA, the CDR3 is TGTGCCAGCAAATCGGGCGGCAGGGAAGGATATGGCTACACCTTC.

This chain connects TRBV20-1 to TRBJ2-5, with D hard to call. V lost 5 bases, J lost 5 bases, and 9 bases lay in between. The CDR3 runs 11 residues. Germline-derived CDR1 and CDR2 are DFQATT and SNEGSKA (reference sequence). The CDR3 sequence is CSAPAWETQYF. The CDR3 DNA reads TGCAGTGCTCCAGCGTGGGAGACCCAGTACTTC.

This clone was recorded once. The chain uses TRBV19 and TRBJ2-1, with D unresolved. This CDR3 comprises 11 residues. V shed 3 bases and J shed 11 bases, with 8 bases lying between them. Germline assignment: CDR1 LNHDA and CDR2 SQIVND (reference sequence). CDR3 in DNA: TGTGCCAGTAGTATTTTTTATAAGCAGTTCTTC. It encodes CASSIFYKQFF.

The gene calls are TRBV5-1 and TRBJ2-3, with D maybe TRBD2 (5 bases). The V end lost 4 bases, the J end lost 13 bases, and 19 bases lay between the germline ends. Germline V gene sequence: CDR1 SGHRS, CDR2 YFSETQ. CDR3 size: 13 residues. In DNA, the CDR3 is TGCGCCAGCAGCCCTCAGGTGGGTCTAGCCAAGTATTTT. It encodes CASSPQVGLAKYF.

Written as DNA, the CDR3 is TGTGCCAGCAGCCCGACAGGGGGCCGTTACGAGCAGTACTTC. Translating it yields CASSPTGGRYEQYF. The genes are TRBV3-1 (or the pseudogene TRBV3-2) and TRBJ2-7, with 10 bases fitting TRBD1. The V segment lost 4 bases and the J segment 4 bases; nucleotides outside the gene matches: 4. CDR3 length equals 14 residues. Germline loops: CDR1 LGHDT, CDR2 YNNKEL (reference sequence).

This clone was recorded only once. The chain is built from TRBV5-6 and TRBJ1-2; TRBD1 matches at 9 bases. Trimming removed 2 bases from V and 4 bases from J; junction bases left unmatched: 3. CDR3 length: 14 amino acids. Looked up from germline, CDR1 is SGHDT and CDR2 is YYEEEE. The CDR3 nucleotides are TGTGCCAGCAGCTTACAGGGGGCGGTCTATGGCTACACCTTC. Its protein is CASSLQGAVYGYTF.

The V call is TRBV19, the J call TRBJ2-7, with TRBD1 matching over 9 bases. V lost 5 bases, J lost 7 bases, and 15 bases stayed unmatched. This CDR3 comprises 16 residues. Per the germline V gene, CDR1 is LNHDA and CDR2 is SQIVND (reference sequence). The DNA for the CDR3 is TGTGCCAGTAGTGCCTACCCGGGACAGGGATCTCGGGAGCAGTACTTC. Protein product: CASSAYPGQGSREQYF.

The chain links TRBV19 to TRBJ1-2; D is unresolved. Germline V gene lookup returns CDR1 LNHDA and CDR2 SQIVND (reference sequence). The CDR3 totals 13 residues. The ends were cut back, 3 bases at V and 3 bases at J, with 8 bases in the middle. CDR3 nucleotide sequence: TGTGCCAGTAGTATTCGGGGTGACTATGGCTACACCTTC. Its protein product is CASSIRGDYGYTF.

V and J are TRBV6-5 and TRBJ1-6; TRBD1 aligns across 10 bases. The V gene end was trimmed by 7 bases and the J gene end by 10 bases; junction bases not matched to a gene: 4. Germline V gives CDR1 MNHEY, CDR2 SVGAGI. The length of the CDR3 is 13 residues. The CDR3 spells CASNQDRGSPLHF. Written as DNA, the CDR3 is TGTGCCAGCAACCAGGACAGGGGGTCACCCCTCCACTTT.

The chain couples TRBV11-3 to TRBJ2-1; 10 bases agree with TRBD1. The V gene's germline CDR1 is SGHNT and CDR2 YENEEA. The CDR3 has 15 amino acids. V lost 0 bases and J lost 4; bases outside the gene matches: 0. CDR3 region: CASSLEGQGYNEQFF. The CDR3 region has the DNA TGTGCCAGCAGCTTAGAGGGACAGGGGTACAATGAGCAGTTCTTC.

The rearrangement links TRBV7-9 to TRBJ2-6, with unresolved D. V shed 5 bases and J shed 0 bases, with 8 bases lying between them. The CDR3 loop spans 15 amino acids. Germline V gene data show CDR1 as SEHNR and CDR2 as FQNEAQ (reference sequence). CDR3: CASSLRHSGANVLTF. CDR3 DNA sequence: TGTGCCAGCAGCCTAAGACACTCTGGGGCCAACGTCCTGACTTTC.

The chain links TRBV19 to TRBJ1-1; 7 bases fit TRBD1. V dropped 6 bases and J dropped 4; count of bases not matched to a gene: 11. Germline V gene lookup returns CDR1 LNHDA and CDR2 SQIVND (reference sequence). CDR3 length equals 15 residues. The CDR3 DNA sequence: TGTGCCAGTAGACCACAGGGGACGGTGGGCACTGAAGCTTTCTTT. This encodes CASRPQGTVGTEAFF.